The 12 T cell receptor beta chains presented below share a single source sample, sequenced in a study of OX40 agonist ivuxolimab in advanced cancers. Produced via immunoSEQ multiplex PCR; TCRdb's table is partial and in-frame only. The sample includes under 80,000 clones, 85% to 90% of them seen just once. The specimen was CD4+ or CD8+ T cells sorted from blood, collected in a trial of the OX40 agonist ivuxolimab. These receptors all come from an adult with an advanced solid tumor such as melanoma, head and neck, liver or kidney cancer.

The chain couples TRBV5-4 to TRBJ2-5; 9 bases align to TRBD2. The CDR3 extends over 13 amino acids. J gave up 5 bases and V 4 bases, and 3 bases lay outside the gene matches. Germline V gives CDR1 SGHNT, CDR2 YYREEE (reference sequence). Here the CDR3 reads CASSLAGGETQYF. The CDR3 DNA is TGTGCCAGCAGCCTGGCGGGGGGGGAGACCCAGTACTTC.

The genes are TRBV19 and TRBJ2-1; maybe TRBD2 (6 bases). In germline, CDR1 is LNHDA, CDR2 SQIVND (reference sequence). The ends were cut back, 4 bases at V and 8 bases at J, with 12 bases in the middle. This CDR3 is built from 13 residues. The CDR3 sequence: CASSRDRGDEQFF. CDR3 DNA sequence: TGTGCCAGTAGTAGGGACCGCGGGGATGAGCAGTTCTTC.

J is TRBJ1-2 and V is TRBV14; D remains unclear. From germline, CDR1 is SGHDN and CDR2 FVKESK. The CDR3 extends over 13 amino acids. V lost 1 base to trimming and J lost 0 bases, with 3 bases between them. CDR3 amino acids: CASSQVPNYGYTF. The CDR3 DNA sequence: TGTGCCAGCAGCCAAGTTCCTAACTATGGCTACACCTTC. The full variable domain, in which reference TRBV14 and TRBJ1-2 provide the parts outside the CDR3, is EAGVTQFPSHSVIEKGQTVTLRCDPISGHDNLYWYRRVMGKEIKFLLHFVKESKQDESGMPNNRFLAERTGGTYSTLKVQPAELEDSGVYFCASSQVPNYGYTFGSGTRLTVV.

This chain connects TRBV7-2 to TRBJ2-7, with TRBD1 identical over 10 bases. Germline-derived CDR1 and CDR2 are SGHTA and FQGNSA. The CDR3 is made up of 13 amino acids. The V gene end was trimmed by 5 bases and the J gene end by 6 bases; junction bases not matched to a gene: 4. The CDR3 DNA sequence: TGTGCCAGCAGCACGACAGGGGGCCGCGAGCAGTACTTC. This sequence encodes CASSTTGGREQYF.

The rearrangement uses TRBV20-1 and TRBJ1-5; D is uncertain. CDR1 is DFQATT, CDR2 SNEGSKA, per germline (reference sequence). The CDR3 runs to 11 residues. The V gene lost 3 bases and the J gene lost 7 bases, with 7 bases spanning the gap. The CDR3 reads CSASLGQPQHF. DNA for the CDR3: TGCAGTGCTAGCCTCGGGCAGCCCCAGCATTTT.

The CDR3 nucleotides are TGTGCCAGCAGCTTGGTGTCAGGTAAAACCTACGAGCAGTACTTC. This translates into CASSLVSGKTYEQYF. The V and J genes are TRBV5-5 and TRBJ2-7, with D unresolved. CDR1 SGHKS and CDR2 YYEKEE come from the germline V gene (reference sequence). Trimming pared 0 bases from V and 2 bases from J, leaving 12 bases between. There are 15 residues in the CDR3. Supplemented by reference TRBV5-5 and TRBJ2-7, the full variable domain reads DAGVTQSPTHLIKTRGQQVTLRCSPISGHKSVSWYQQVLGQGPQFIFQYYEKEERGRGNFPDRFSARQFPNYSSELNVNALLLGDSALYLCASSLVSGKTYEQYFGPGTRLTVT.

Concerning this clone: Since no conserved phenylalanine or tryptophan closes the CDR3, a read error is the likely cause. The chain carries TRBV6-6 and TRBJ1-2; possibly TRBD1 for D (6 bases). The CDR3 has 15 amino acids. Germline CDR1 is MNHNY and CDR2 is SVGAGI (reference sequence). V was trimmed by 4 bases and J by 8 bases, leaving 20 bases between them. The CDR3: CASSSRDRISMGYTL. Written as DNA, the CDR3 is TGTGCCAGCAGTTCCCGAGACAGGATTTCTATGGGCTACACCCTC.

V usage is TRBV10-3 and J usage is TRBJ2-3; 8 nucleotides match TRBD1. Germline values: CDR1 ENHRY, CDR2 SYGVKD. This CDR3 region has 16 residues. V gave up 0 bases and J gave up 0 bases; unmatched junction bases: 2. The CDR3 DNA sequence: TGTGCCATCAGTGAGTCGGGGACAGGTAGCACAGATACGCAGTATTTT. It is translated as CAISESGTGSTDTQYF.

This clone was recorded only once. The genes are TRBV7-9 and TRBJ2-7; D gene unclear. The CDR3 covers 12 residues. Germline-derived CDR1 and CDR2 are SEHNR and FQNEAQ (reference sequence). V was clipped by 3 bases and J by 2 bases, with 5 bases between them. The CDR3 loop is CASSLLPYEQYF. The CDR3 coding sequence is TGTGCCAGCAGCTTGCTTCCCTACGAGCAGTACTTC.

This sequence joins TRBV5-1 and TRBJ1-5; a possible D gene is TRBD1 (5 bases). Germline CDR1 reads SGHRS; CDR2 reads YFSETQ. Trimming removed 4 bases at V and 2 bases at J, with 10 bases between. The CDR3 spans 14 residues. The CDR3 DNA follows: TGCGCCAGCAGCCCTGTAGGGGGCAATCAGCCCCAGCATTTT. Translated: CASSPVGGNQPQHF.

V gene TRBV4-2 combines with J gene TRBJ1-3; 7 bases map to TRBD1. The CDR3 is 15 residues long. Per germline, CDR1 LGHNA and CDR2 YNFKEQ. V was clipped by 5 bases and J by 4 bases; unmatched bases: 8. The CDR3 is CASSTRQGTGNTIYF. Here the CDR3 DNA reads TGTGCCAGCAGCACCCGACAGGGTACGGGAAACACCATATATTTT.

The rearrangement joins TRBV2 to TRBJ1-1; perhaps TRBD1 as D (6 bases). The CDR3 runs 12 residues. CDR1 and CDR2 (germline): SNHLY, FYNNEI. V was pared by 7 bases and J by 6 bases, with 12 bases between. CDR3 in amino acids: CASKGEGAEAFF. DNA of the CDR3: TGTGCCAGCAAGGGGGAGGGGGCTGAAGCTTTCTTT.